This T cell receptor (beta chain) derives from a study of regulatory T cells in long-lasting Graves disease. The table lists this clonotype with many counts. Time point meaning: persistent/refractory GD, antithyroid drugs over 5 years with positive TRAb. PBMCs were the source of the RNA used for TCR sequencing. The CDR3 totals 15 residues. Germline trimming cut 6 bases from V and 1 base from J; bases unmatched to any gene: 3. Germline lookup yields CDR1 SNHLY and CDR2 FYNNEI. iRepertoire HTBI primers and Arm-PCR of CDR3 regions built TCR beta libraries. TCRdb re-derived calls from the multiplex PCR reads in MiXCR, one entry per CDR3 protein. The sample yields some 330,000 distinct CDR3 sequences, roughly 24% seen once.

The material was peripheral blood mononuclear cells (PBMCs), obtained when the disease was refractory, from a patient treated with antithyroid drugs. The receptor's source is a woman aged 40 to 50 with Graves disease. The V gene is TRBV2, the J gene TRBJ2-1, with 10 bases that match TRBD2. The CDR3 is CASRKAGGSYNEQFF. In DNA form, the CDR3 reads TGTGCCAGCAGGAAAGCGGGAGGGTCCTACAATGAGCAGTTCTTC.